This T cell receptor beta chain originates from a study of T-cell reconstitution after alpha-beta-depleted transplantation in children. Preparation of the TCRbeta library was carried out with unique molecular identifiers. TCRdb recomputed calls from the PCR reads with MiXCR, one row per CDR3 protein. The data hold 200,000 to 300,000 distinct CDR3 sequences, with roughly 7.7% observed a single time. The CDR3 totals 14 residues. In germline, CDR1 is KGHDR, CDR2 SFDVKD. J gave up 3 bases and V 5 bases, and 3 bases lay outside the gene matches. This clonotype was recorded at least ten times. Its antigen is not identified. Broader study findings: T-cell counts and diversity at one year following transplant were attributed mainly to newly produced T cells.

The genes are TRBV24-1 and TRBJ1-5; 7 nucleotides match TRBD1. This specimen consisted of PBMCs, mostly from graft donor cells, obtained 180 days after TCRalphabeta/CD19-depleted stem cell transplant. The clonotype comes from a male patient younger than 18 who had a stem cell transplant for acute lymphoblastic leukemia, so the T cells may come from the graft donor. Here the CDR3 DNA reads TGTGCCACCAGTGCTACAGGGGTCAATCAGCCCCAGCATTTT. This encodes CATSATGVNQPQHF.